Listed below are T cell receptor beta chains from one sample, sequenced in a study of blood T cell repertoires in COVID-19. Only in-frame clones appear in the TCRdb table, and some are missing; sequencing was by immunoSEQ multiplex PCR. The data contain approximately 230,000 clones, under 85% of them singletons. The sample was peripheral blood. These TCRs come from a middle-aged woman with active or convalescent COVID-19. CDR3s include the opening cysteine and the closing phenylalanine or tryptophan. A D gene is named only where the DNA matches it firmly. Only some rows state a clone size, as once, few, many or a class for expanded clones.

d_call j_call v_call clone_size cdr3_nt cdr3_aa
. TRBJ1-2 TRBV3-1/TRBV3-2 . TGTGCCAGCAGCCAAATCGGGGGGAGCGGCTACACCTTC CASSQIGGSGYTF
. TRBJ1-3 TRBV9 . TGTGCCAGCAGCGTAGACACCGCTGGAAACACCATATATTTT CASSVDTAGNTIYF
TRBD1 TRBJ1-5 TRBV27 . TGTGCCAGCACTACGGGACAGGGGGGACCCCAGCATTTT CASTTGQGGPQHF
. TRBJ1-2 TRBV30 . TGTGCCTGGAGTGACAGCCCTTCCTATGGCTACACCTTC CAWSDSPSYGYTF
TRBD1 TRBJ2-1 TRBV29-1 . TGCAGCGTTGAAGATCCGCGACAGGGGGCGAATGAGCAGTTCTTC CSVEDPRQGANEQFF
. TRBJ2-7 TRBV6-5 once TGTGCCAGCAGTTACTCGGGCGGGGGCGTTGGGGAGCAGTACTTC CASSYSGGGVGEQYF
. TRBJ2-6 TRBV10-1 . TGCGCCAGCAGTGGAGGGTCTGGGGCCAACGTCCTGACTTTC CASSGGSGANVLTF
. TRBJ1-2 TRBV29-1 once TGCAGCGTTGGGCCAGGATCCTATGGCTACACCTTC CSVGPGSYGYTF
. TRBJ1-2 TRBV7-9 . TGTGCCAGCACCGATGGGGGGGCGAGGGGCTACACCTTC CASTDGGARGYTF
TRBD1 TRBJ2-1 TRBV7-3 . TGTGCCAGCAGCTTAGGACAGGAGTGGAATGAGCAGTTCTTC CASSLGQEWNEQFF
TRBD1 TRBJ1-1 TRBV28 once TGTGCCAGCAGTTTATTACCGGGACAGGGGGCAACTGAAGCTTTCTTT CASSLLPGQGATEAFF
. TRBJ2-1 TRBV5-1 . TGCGCCAGCAGCTTGGGGGGCGGTGGGCCTAGGGAGCAGTTCTTC CASSLGGGGPREQFF
TRBD1 TRBJ2-7 TRBV2 . TGTGCCAGCAGTGGGCAGGGGGTCTACTCCTACGAGCAGTACTTC CASSGQGVYSYEQYF
TRBD2 TRBJ2-5 TRBV7-7 . TGTGCCAGCAGCTTAAACGGGAGGCTAGAGACCCAGTACTTC CASSLNGRLETQYF
. TRBJ1-2 TRBV3-1/TRBV3-2 once TGTGCCAGCAGCCAAGAGGTCAGGGACTATGGCTACACCTTC CASSQEVRDYGYTF
TRBD2 TRBJ2-1 TRBV7-9 . TGTGCCAGCAGCCAAGGGACTAGCGGGGGACAGTTCTTC CASSQGTSGGQFF
TRBD1 TRBJ2-7 TRBV28 . TGTGCCAGCAGTTTCGTCCAGGGGGCCTACGAGCAGTACTTC CASSFVQGAYEQYF
. TRBJ2-3 TRBV7-8 . TGTGCCAGCAGCCCCCTACAGATCACAGATACGCAGTATTTT CASSPLQITDTQYF
. TRBJ1-2 TRBV6-6 . TGTGCCAGCAGTTACGTTGAGATAACCTATGGCTACACCTTC CASSYVEITYGYTF
TRBD1 TRBJ2-1 TRBV13 few TGTGCCAGCAGCTTATTATTTCAGGGGGTGGGCTTCAATGAGCAGTTCTTC CASSLLFQGVGFNEQFF
. TRBJ2-3 TRBV6-5 . TGTGCCAGCAGTCACAGGTACCCCACAGATACGCAGTATTTT CASSHRYPTDTQYF
. TRBJ1-6 TRBV9 once TGTGCCAGCAGCGTAGGGACAAACGTAAATTCACCCCTCCACTTT CASSVGTNVNSPLHF
. TRBJ2-6 TRBV11-2 few TGTGCCAGCAGCTTAACCGGGGTCGGTGGGGCCAACGTCCTGACTTTC CASSLTGVGGANVLTF
TRBD1 TRBJ1-5 TRBV5-1 . TGCGCCAGCAGCTTGGAACCGGGACAGGGGTATCAGCCCCAGCATTTT CASSLEPGQGYQPQHF
TRBD1 TRBJ2-5 TRBV12-3/TRBV12-4 . TGTGCCAGCAGTTACGGACAGGGGGAGACCCAGTACTTC CASSYGQGETQYF
TRBD1 TRBJ1-3 TRBV9 . TGTGCCAGCAGCACAGGACAGGGGGCGGGAAACACCATATATTTT CASSTGQGAGNTIYF
TRBD1 TRBJ2-5 TRBV10-3 . TGTGCCATTCGACAGGGGGCGGGGGAGACCCAGTACTTC CAIRQGAGETQYF
. TRBJ1-1 TRBV10-3 once TGTGCCATCAGTGAGGGCCAGGGCGGCACTGAAGCTTTCTTT CAISEGQGGTEAFF
. TRBJ2-3 TRBV12-3/TRBV12-4 . TGTGCCAGCAGTTTGCAGGGATCAGATACGCAGTATTTT CASSLQGSDTQYF
TRBD1 TRBJ2-1 TRBV7-3 . TGTGCCAGCAGCAAGACAGGGCGTTACTCCTACAATGAGCAGTTCTTC CASSKTGRYSYNEQFF
. TRBJ1-5 TRBV10-3 . TGTGCCATCAGCGGACTGGGGTTAAGCAATCAGCCCCAGCATTTT CAISGLGLSNQPQHF
TRBD1 TRBJ1-1 TRBV7-9 . TGTGCCAGCAGCAACCGGGGGACAGGGGACACTGAAGCTTTCTTT CASSNRGTGDTEAFF
. TRBJ1-2 TRBV19 . TGTGCCAGTAGTTTAACGGACAGATCTGGCTACACCTTC CASSLTDRSGYTF
. TRBJ1-5 TRBV7-9 . TGTGCCAGCAGCCTCGACTGGAGCAATCAGCCCCAGCATTTT CASSLDWSNQPQHF
TRBD2 TRBJ2-6 TRBV7-3 . TGTGCCAGCAGGCCCAATCTAGCGGGGTCCTCTGGGGCCAACGTCCTGACTTTC CASRPNLAGSSGANVLTF
TRBD1 TRBJ2-1 TRBV29-1 . TGCAGCGTTGAAGACGGGTGGATTGGGACAGGGAAGTTCTTC CSVEDGWIGTGKFF
TRBD1 TRBJ1-2 TRBV5-8 . TGTGCCAGCACTCAGGACAGGAACAATTACTATGGCTACACCTTC CASTQDRNNYYGYTF
. TRBJ1-6 TRBV5-4 few TGTGCCAGCAGCGCCGGACAGCTTTATAATTCACCCCTCCACTTT CASSAGQLYNSPLHF
TRBD2 TRBJ2-1 TRBV29-1 . TGCAGCGTTGAAGACGGAAAAGCGGGGGGGCTAAACAATGAGCAGTTCTTC CSVEDGKAGGLNNEQFF
TRBD1 TRBJ1-5 TRBV28 . TGTGCCAGCCGCTTGGGCCTAACGACAGGGAGTAATCAGCCCCAGCATTTT CASRLGLTTGSNQPQHF
TRBD1 TRBJ1-2 TRBV7-9 . TGTGCCAGCAGCCTAGGAGACAGGGTTGGCTACACCTTC CASSLGDRVGYTF
TRBD1 TRBJ1-2 TRBV29-1 . TGCAGCGTAGCGACAGGGTACAACTATGGCTACACCTTC CSVATGYNYGYTF
TRBD1 TRBJ2-7 TRBV19 once TGTGCCAGTAGTATTGCCGGGACAGGGGACTACGAGCAGTACTTC CASSIAGTGDYEQYF
. TRBJ2-6 TRBV18 . TGTGCCAGCTCACCATCGGGGGCCAACGTCCTGACTTTC CASSPSGANVLTF
. TRBJ1-2 TRBV10-2 . TGCGCCAGCAGCCAAGCGGGAGTGAGAAACTATGGCTACACCTTC CASSQAGVRNYGYTF
. TRBJ1-1 TRBV7-3 . TGTGCCAGCAGCTTAACGCTCGCGCGCACTGAAGCTTTCTTT CASSLTLARTEAFF
TRBD1 TRBJ1-2 TRBV11-2 . TGTGCCAGCAGCTTAGAGACAGGGGTCTATGGCTACACCTTC CASSLETGVYGYTF
TRBD1 TRBJ1-1 TRBV5-6 . TGTGCCAGCAGCATAGGGGGCTGGGCTGAAGCTTTCTTT CASSIGGWAEAFF
TRBD1 TRBJ2-2 TRBV5-1 . TGCGCCAGCAGGAACCGGGACAGGGGGCCGGTCGGGGAGCTGTTTTTT CASRNRDRGPVGELFF
. TRBJ2-3 TRBV5-1 . TGCGCCAGCAGCTTAATAGCGGACAAAGATACGCAGTATTTT CASSLIADKDTQYF
. TRBJ1-2 TRBV6-6 . TGTGCCAGCAGTTACTTCGAGGGTGAAGGCTACACCTTC CASSYFEGEGYTF
TRBD1 TRBJ1-5 TRBV3-1/TRBV3-2 . TGTGCCAGCAGCCAACAAGCCATCGGGACAGGAACTCAGTGGCCCCAGCATTTT CASSQQAIGTGTQWPQHF
. TRBJ2-5 TRBV5-4 . TGTGCCAGCAGCTTGGAAGGGGGGGAAGAGACCCAGTACTTC CASSLEGGEETQYF
. TRBJ2-2 TRBV5-6 once TGTGCCAGCAGCTACCCGGGGGTCGGCGGGGAGCTGTTTTTT CASSYPGVGGELFF